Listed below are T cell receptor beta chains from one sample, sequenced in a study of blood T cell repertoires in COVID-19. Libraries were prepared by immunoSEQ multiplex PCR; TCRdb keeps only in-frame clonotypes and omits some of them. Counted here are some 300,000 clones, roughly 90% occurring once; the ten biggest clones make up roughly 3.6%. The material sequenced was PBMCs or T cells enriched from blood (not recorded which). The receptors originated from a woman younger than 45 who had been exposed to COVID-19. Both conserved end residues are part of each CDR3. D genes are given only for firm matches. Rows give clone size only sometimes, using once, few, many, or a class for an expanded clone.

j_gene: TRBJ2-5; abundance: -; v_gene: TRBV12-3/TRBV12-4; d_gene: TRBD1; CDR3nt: TGTGCCAGCAGCCGGGACAGCCAAGAGACCCAGTACTTC; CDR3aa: CASSRDSQETQYF
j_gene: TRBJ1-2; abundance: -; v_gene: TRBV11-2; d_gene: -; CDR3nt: TGTGCCAGCAGCTCAGACCGGGTTGGCTATGGCTACACCTTC; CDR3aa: CASSSDRVGYGYTF
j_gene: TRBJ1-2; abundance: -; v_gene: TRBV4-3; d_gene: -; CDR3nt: TGCGCCAGCAGCCAAGATGCGTCGGGGAGAGGCTACACCTTC; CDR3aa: CASSQDASGRGYTF
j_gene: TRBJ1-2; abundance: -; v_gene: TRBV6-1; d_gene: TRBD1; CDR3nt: TGTGCCAGCAGTGAGGACAGGGACTATGGCTACACCTTC; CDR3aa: CASSEDRDYGYTF
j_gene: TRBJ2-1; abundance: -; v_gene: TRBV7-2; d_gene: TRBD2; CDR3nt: TGTGCCAGCAGCTTAACGGGACTAGCCGTCTACAATGAGCAGTTCTTC; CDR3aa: CASSLTGLAVYNEQFF
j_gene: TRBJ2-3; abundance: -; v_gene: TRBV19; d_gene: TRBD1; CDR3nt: TGTGCCAGTAGTATTCATCCGGGACAGGGTTACGATACGCAGTATTTT; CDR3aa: CASSIHPGQGYDTQYF
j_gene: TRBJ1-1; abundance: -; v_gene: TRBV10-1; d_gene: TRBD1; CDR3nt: TGCGCCAGCAGTGAAAGTCAGGGGGTTGAAGCTTTCTTT; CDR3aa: CASSESQGVEAFF
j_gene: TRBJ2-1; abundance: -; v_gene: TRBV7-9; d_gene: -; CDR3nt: TGTGCCAGCAGCTTAACAGACAGCCACAATGAGCAGTTCTTC; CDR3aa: CASSLTDSHNEQFF
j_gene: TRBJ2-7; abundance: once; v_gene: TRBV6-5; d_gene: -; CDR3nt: TGTGCCAGCACGGACAGGGAGGGGTCCTACGAGCAGTACTTC; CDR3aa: CASTDREGSYEQYF
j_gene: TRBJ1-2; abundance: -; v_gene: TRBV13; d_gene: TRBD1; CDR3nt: TGTGCCAGCAGCTCGTTGGGACAGGGACTTAAAGGCTACACCTTC; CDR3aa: CASSSLGQGLKGYTF
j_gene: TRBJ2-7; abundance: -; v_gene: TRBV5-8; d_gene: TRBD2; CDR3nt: TGTGCCAGCAGCTTTCGGGGGGGCCTTAAGGACGAGCAGTACTTC; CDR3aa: CASSFRGGLKDEQYF
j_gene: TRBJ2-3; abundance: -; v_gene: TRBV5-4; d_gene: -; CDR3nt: TGTGCCAGCAGCTTAGTAGGGGCTGGCGGCACAGATACGCAGTATTTT; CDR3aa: CASSLVGAGGTDTQYF
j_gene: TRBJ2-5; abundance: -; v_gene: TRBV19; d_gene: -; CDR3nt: TGTGCCAGTAGTATGGTAATCGGCGACAGCTTTAAGGAGACCCAGTACTTC; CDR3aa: CASSMVIGDSFKETQYF
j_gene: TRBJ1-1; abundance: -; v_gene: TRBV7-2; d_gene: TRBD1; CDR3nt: TGTGCCAGCAGCTTAGGGACAGGAATGAACACTGAAGCTTTCTTT; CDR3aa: CASSLGTGMNTEAFF
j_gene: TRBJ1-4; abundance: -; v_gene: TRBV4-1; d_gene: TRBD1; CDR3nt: TGCGCCAGCAGCCAAGATGGGACAGGGCACGAAAAACTGTTTTTT; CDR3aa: CASSQDGTGHEKLFF
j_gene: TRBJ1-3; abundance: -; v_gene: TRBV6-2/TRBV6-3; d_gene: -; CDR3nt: TGTGCCAGCAGTTACGGGCCGGCGGGAAACACCATATATTTT; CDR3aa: CASSYGPAGNTIYF
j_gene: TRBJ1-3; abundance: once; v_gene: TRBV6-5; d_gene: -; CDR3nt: TGTGCCAGCAGTTTAGGGGATGGAAACACCATATATTTT; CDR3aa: CASSLGDGNTIYF
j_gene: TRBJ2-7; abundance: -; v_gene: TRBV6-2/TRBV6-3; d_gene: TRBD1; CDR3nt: TGTGCCAGCAGTTCTCCGGGACAGGGGTCCGGGAACGAGCAGTACTTC; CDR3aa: CASSSPGQGSGNEQYF
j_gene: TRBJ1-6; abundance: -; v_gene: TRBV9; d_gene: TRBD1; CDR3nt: TGTGCCAGCAGCGCAGGGACAGGGGGCGATTATAATTCACCCCTCCACTTT; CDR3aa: CASSAGTGGDYNSPLHF
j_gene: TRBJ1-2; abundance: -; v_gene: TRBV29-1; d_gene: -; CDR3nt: TGCAGCGTTGAATCCAGGGTAGGGGATGGCTACACCTTC; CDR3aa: CSVESRVGDGYTF
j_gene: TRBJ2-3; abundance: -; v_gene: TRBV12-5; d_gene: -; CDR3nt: TGTGCTAGTGGTTTGGGCCACAGAGATACGCAGTATTTT; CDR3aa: CASGLGHRDTQYF
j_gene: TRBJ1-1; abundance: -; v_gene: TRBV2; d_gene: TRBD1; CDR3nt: TGTGCCAGCAGTACCGAACAGGGGACTGAAGCTTTCTTT; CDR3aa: CASSTEQGTEAFF
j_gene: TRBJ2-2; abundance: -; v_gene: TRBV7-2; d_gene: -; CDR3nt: TGTGCCAGCAGCTTGTTCAGGCCCGGGGAGCTGTTTTTT; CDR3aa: CASSLFRPGELFF
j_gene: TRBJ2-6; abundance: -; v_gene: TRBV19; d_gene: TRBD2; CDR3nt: TGTGCCAGTAGTATGGGGGACTACATTATCTTCTCTGGGGCCAACGTCCTGACTTTC; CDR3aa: CASSMGDYIIFSGANVLTF
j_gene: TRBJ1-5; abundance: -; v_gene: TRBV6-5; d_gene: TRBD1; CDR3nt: TGTGCCAGCAGAGCACCCTGGGACAGGGACCAGCCCCAGCATTTT; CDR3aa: CASRAPWDRDQPQHF
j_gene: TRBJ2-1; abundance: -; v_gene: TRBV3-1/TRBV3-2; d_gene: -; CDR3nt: TGTGCCAGCAGCCTCCGGGGTGGTAATGAGCAGTTCTTC; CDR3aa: CASSLRGGNEQFF
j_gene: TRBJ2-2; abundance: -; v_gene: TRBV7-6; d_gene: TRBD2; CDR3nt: TGTGCCAGCAGCCTCACCGGACTAGCGGGGCCATCGAACACCGGGGAGCTGTTTTTT; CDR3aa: CASSLTGLAGPSNTGELFF
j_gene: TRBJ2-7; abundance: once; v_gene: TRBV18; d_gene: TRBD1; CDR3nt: TGTGCCAGCTCACCGGACAGGGTCTACGAGCAGTACTTC; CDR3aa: CASSPDRVYEQYF